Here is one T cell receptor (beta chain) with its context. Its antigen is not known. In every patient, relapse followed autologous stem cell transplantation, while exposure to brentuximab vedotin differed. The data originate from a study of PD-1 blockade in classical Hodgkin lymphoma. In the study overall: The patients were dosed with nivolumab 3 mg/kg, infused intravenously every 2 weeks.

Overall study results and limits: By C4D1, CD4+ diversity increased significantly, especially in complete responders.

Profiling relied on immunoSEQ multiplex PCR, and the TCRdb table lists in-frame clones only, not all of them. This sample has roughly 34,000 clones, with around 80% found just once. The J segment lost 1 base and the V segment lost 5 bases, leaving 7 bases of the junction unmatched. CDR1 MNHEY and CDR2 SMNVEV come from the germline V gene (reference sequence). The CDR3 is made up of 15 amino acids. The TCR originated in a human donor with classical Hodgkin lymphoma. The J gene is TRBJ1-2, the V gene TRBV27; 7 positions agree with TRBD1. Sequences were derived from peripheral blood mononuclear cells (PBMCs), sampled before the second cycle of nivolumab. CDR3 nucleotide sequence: TGTGCCAGCAGTCTACAGGGGTCGGATAACTATGGCTACACCTTC. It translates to CASSLQGSDNYGYTF.